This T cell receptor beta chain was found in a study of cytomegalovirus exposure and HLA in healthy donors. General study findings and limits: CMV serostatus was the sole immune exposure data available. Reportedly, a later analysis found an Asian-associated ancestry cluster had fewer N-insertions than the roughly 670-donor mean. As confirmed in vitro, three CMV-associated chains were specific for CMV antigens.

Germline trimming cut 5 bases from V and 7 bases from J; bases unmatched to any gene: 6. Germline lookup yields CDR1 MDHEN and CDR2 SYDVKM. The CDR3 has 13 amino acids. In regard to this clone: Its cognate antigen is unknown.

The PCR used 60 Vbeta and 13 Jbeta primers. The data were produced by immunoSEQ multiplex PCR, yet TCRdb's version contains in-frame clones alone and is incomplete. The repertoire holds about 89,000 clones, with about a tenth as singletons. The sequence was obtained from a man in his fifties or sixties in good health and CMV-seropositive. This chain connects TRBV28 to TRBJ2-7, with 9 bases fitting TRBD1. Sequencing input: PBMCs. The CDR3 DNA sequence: TGTGCCAGCAGTCCGGGACAGGGTAGGGAGCAGTACTTC. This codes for CASSPGQGREQYF.